The 17 T cell receptor beta chains listed next were all sequenced from one sample in a study of T-cell memory formation after mild COVID-19. TCRdb reprocessed the 5' RACE reads with MiXCR, giving one entry per CDR3 protein. The sample shows about 420,000 distinct CDR3 sequences, roughly a quarter of them seen only once. Sequencing used PBMCs or a T cell subset sorted from them (not recorded which). These receptors were obtained from an adult woman who had mild COVID-19 (a few samples of this study predate the infection). Cell type and time point are not known.

The rearrangement joins TRBV7-9 to TRBJ2-1; D is ambiguous. The V end lost 5 bases, the J end lost 10 bases, and 18 bases lay between the germline ends. The CDR3 totals 14 residues. Germline V gene lookup returns CDR1 SEHNR and CDR2 FQNEAQ (reference sequence). CDR3 protein: CASSPLLSDREQFF. The CDR3 DNA sequence: TGTGCCAGCAGCCCCCTCTTGAGCGATCGGGAGCAGTTCTTC. Complete variable domain (other parts from reference TRBV7-9 and TRBJ2-1): DTGVSQNPRHKITKRGQNVTFRCDPISEHNRLYWYRQTLGQGPEFLTYFQNEAQLEKSRLLSDRFSAERPKGSFSTLEIQRTEQGDSAMYLCASSPLLSDREQFFGPGTRLTVL.

J is TRBJ2-1 and V is TRBV6-1; possibly TRBD1 for D (6 bases). The germline V gene encodes CDR1 MNHNS and CDR2 SASEGT. The CDR3 spans 18 residues. V was clipped by 6 bases and J by 3 bases, with 24 bases between them. The CDR3 DNA follows: TGTGCCAGCAGCTTTGAAGCCCCCCGTAGGACAGACTACAATGAGCAGTTCTTC. Its translation: CASSFEAPRRTDYNEQFF.

The rearrangement uses TRBV7-9 and TRBJ1-5; tentatively, D is TRBD1 (6 bases). The CDR3 runs to 17 residues. V was shortened by 2 bases and J by 0 bases, with 14 bases between the two germline ends. The germline V gene has CDR1 SEHNR and CDR2 FQNEAQ (reference sequence). The CDR3 protein is CASSLFGPGVSNQPQHF. As DNA, the CDR3 is TGTGCCAGCAGCTTATTTGGGCCAGGGGTTAGCAATCAGCCCCAGCATTTT.

The rearrangement joins TRBV6-2 or TRBV6-3 to TRBJ1-5; D may be TRBD1 (5 bases). Germline CDR1 and CDR2: MNHEY and SVGEGT. The ends were cut back, 0 bases at V and 4 bases at J, with 10 bases in the middle. The CDR3 extends over 15 amino acids. The CDR3 loop is CASSYSGVRNQPQHF. The CDR3 DNA reads as TGTGCCAGCAGTTACTCAGGGGTGAGGAATCAGCCCCAGCATTTT.

The chain has TRBV6-5 and TRBJ1-2; 7 bases are shared with TRBD1. Germline-derived CDR1 and CDR2 are MNHEY and SVGAGI. The V gene end was trimmed by 6 bases and the J gene end by 8 bases; junction bases not matched to a gene: 12. The CDR3 has 14 residues. Here the CDR3 reads CASRPTQGFGGYTF. CDR3 coding DNA: TGTGCCAGCAGGCCCACACAGGGGTTTGGCGGCTACACCTTC.

This clonotype was counted many times. The chain joins TRBV6-5 to TRBJ1-2, with TRBD1 as a possible D gene (5 bases). The V gene lost 4 bases and the J gene lost 4 bases, with 7 bases spanning the gap. Germline assignment: CDR1 MNHEY and CDR2 SVGAGI. The length of the CDR3 is 12 residues. DNA of the CDR3: TGTGCCAGCAGTTCGGGACCCTATGGCTACACCTTC. Residues: CASSSGPYGYTF.

The rearrangement uses TRBV29-1 and TRBJ2-5; a weak D match, TRBD2 (6 bases). CDR1 is SQVTM, CDR2 ANQGSEA, per germline. CDR3 size: 14 residues. Trimming removed 3 bases at V and 5 bases at J, with 16 bases between. This CDR3 reads CSVDPFRGRETQYF. The CDR3 DNA reads as TGCAGCGTTGACCCGTTTCGAGGGAGGGAGACCCAGTACTTC.

This chain joins TRBV11-2 and TRBJ2-1, with 12 bases that match TRBD2. Germline loops: CDR1 SGHAT, CDR2 FQNNGV. The CDR3 is made up of 15 amino acids. V was clipped by 4 bases and J by 6 bases; unmatched bases: 4. In DNA, the CDR3 is TGTGCCAGCAGCTCAACTAGCGGGGGGCGCAATGAGCAGTTCTTC. Translation gives CASSSTSGGRNEQFF. The full variable domain, with the rest looked up from reference TRBV11-2 and TRBJ2-1, is EAGVAQSPRYKIIEKRQSVAFWCNPISGHATLYWYQQILGQGPKLLIQFQNNGVVDDSQLPKDRFSAERLKGVDSTLKIQPAKLEDSAVYLCASSSTSGGRNEQFFGPGTRLTVL.

The chain is built from TRBV19 and TRBJ2-7; 8 bases fit TRBD1. J lost 3 bases, V lost 4 bases, and 8 bases had no gene match. CDR1 and CDR2 (germline): LNHDA, SQIVND (reference sequence). The CDR3 totals 15 residues. The CDR3 DNA reads as TGTGCCAGTAGTACCCGACAGGGGATCGTCTACGAGCAGTACTTC. It is translated as CASSTRQGIVYEQYF.

The J gene is TRBJ2-2, the V gene TRBV12-3 or TRBV12-4, with no clear D. The V gene lost 5 bases and the J gene lost 7 bases, with 8 bases spanning the gap. The CDR3 loop spans 12 amino acids. DNA of the CDR3: TGTGCCAGCAGTCCTTGGGTCGGGGAGCTGTTTTTT. It is translated as CASSPWVGELFF.

V is TRBV5-1 and J is TRBJ2-5, with 12 positions matching TRBD2. The CDR3 length is 18 residues. Germline V gene sequence: CDR1 SGHRS, CDR2 YFSETQ. After removal of 1 base from V and 2 bases from J, the junction contained 9 bases not matched to a gene. CDR3 nucleotide sequence: TGCGCCAGCAGCTTGACGGCTAGCGGGAGGGTCGGGCAAGAGACCCAGTACTTC. Its translation is CASSLTASGRVGQETQYF.

As DNA, the CDR3 is TGCGCCAGCAGCGTAGGGGACAGGCAAATGAACACTGAAGCTTTCTTT. This encodes CASSVGDRQMNTEAFF. This chain links TRBV5-1 with TRBJ1-1; 8 bases align to TRBD1. Germline lookup yields CDR1 SGHRS and CDR2 YFSETQ. Trimming took 4 bases from V and 0 from J; bases not matched to a gene: 8. The CDR3 contains 16 residues.

The V gene is TRBV20-1, the J gene TRBJ1-4; D ambiguous. V was pared by 3 bases and J by 8 bases, with 16 bases between. Germline CDR1 is DFQATT and CDR2 is SNEGSKA (reference sequence). The CDR3 runs to 14 residues. The CDR3 is CSARDGSGAEKLFF. DNA for the CDR3: TGCAGTGCTAGGGACGGCTCGGGCGCGGAAAAACTGTTTTTT.

The chain employs TRBV28 and TRBJ2-2; 9 nucleotides agree with TRBD1. V lost 4 bases, J lost 5 bases, and 8 bases stayed unmatched. The germline CDR1 and CDR2 sequences are MDHEN and SYDVKM. This CDR3 is built from 16 residues. In DNA form, the CDR3 reads TGTGCCAGCAGTTGGCCCCCCGGGACAGGGACCGGGGAGCTGTTTTTT. Translated: CASSWPPGTGTGELFF.

This clonotype was counted between two and nine times. This chain joins TRBV4-3 and TRBJ2-1; D unresolved. The germline CDR1 and CDR2 sequences are LGHNA and YSLEER. This CDR3 is 13 amino acids long. The V gene lost 1 base and the J gene lost 9 bases, with 10 bases spanning the gap. The chain's CDR3 is CASSQGFGFEQFF. The CDR3 bases are TGCGCCAGCAGCCAAGGTTTTGGATTTGAGCAGTTCTTC.

This clonotype has more than one count but fewer than ten. The V gene is TRBV7-6, the J gene TRBJ2-1; D may be TRBD2 (5 bases). V shed 4 bases and J shed 0 bases, with 10 bases lying between them. The CDR3 is made up of 15 amino acids. Germline lookup yields CDR1 SGHVS and CDR2 FNYEAQ. The chain's CDR3 is CASSSPGISYNEQFF. The CDR3 region has the DNA TGTGCCAGCAGCTCCCCCGGGATCTCCTACAATGAGCAGTTCTTC.

This rearrangement joins TRBV27 to TRBJ1-1; a weak D match, TRBD1 (5 bases). The CDR3 spans 14 residues. Trimming shortened V by 2 bases and J by 4 bases, and 11 bases separated the two germline ends. Germline CDR1 and CDR2: MNHEY and SMNVEV (reference sequence). CDR3 nucleotide sequence: TGTGCCAGCAGTTTAGAGGGGCCGAGCACTGAAGCTTTCTTT. Translation: CASSLEGPSTEAFF.